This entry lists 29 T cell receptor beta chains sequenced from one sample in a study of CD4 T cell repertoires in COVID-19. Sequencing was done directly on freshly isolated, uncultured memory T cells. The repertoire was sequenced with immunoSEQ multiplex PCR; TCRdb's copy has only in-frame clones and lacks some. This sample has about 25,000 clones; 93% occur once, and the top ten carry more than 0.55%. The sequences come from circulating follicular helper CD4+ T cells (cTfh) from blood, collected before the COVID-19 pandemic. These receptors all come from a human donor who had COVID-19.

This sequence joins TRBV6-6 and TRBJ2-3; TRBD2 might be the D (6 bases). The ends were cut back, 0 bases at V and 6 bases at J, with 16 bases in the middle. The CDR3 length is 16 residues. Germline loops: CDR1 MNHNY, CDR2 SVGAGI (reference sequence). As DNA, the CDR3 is TGTGCCAGCAGTTACTCGACTAGAGCCTTTGGGGATACGCAGTATTTT. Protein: CASSYSTRAFGDTQYF.

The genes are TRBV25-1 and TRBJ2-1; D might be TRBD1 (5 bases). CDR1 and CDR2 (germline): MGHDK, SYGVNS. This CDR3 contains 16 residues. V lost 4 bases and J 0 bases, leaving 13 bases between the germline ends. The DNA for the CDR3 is TGTGCCAGCAGTGGACATCAGGGTTTCTCCTACAATGAGCAGTTCTTC. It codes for CASSGHQGFSYNEQFF.

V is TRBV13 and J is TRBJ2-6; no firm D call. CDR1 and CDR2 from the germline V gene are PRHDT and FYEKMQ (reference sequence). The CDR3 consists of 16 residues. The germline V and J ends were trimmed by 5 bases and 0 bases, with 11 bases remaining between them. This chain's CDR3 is CASSPTPSSGANVLTF. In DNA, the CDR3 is TGTGCCAGCAGCCCTACGCCTAGCTCTGGGGCCAACGTCCTGACTTTC.

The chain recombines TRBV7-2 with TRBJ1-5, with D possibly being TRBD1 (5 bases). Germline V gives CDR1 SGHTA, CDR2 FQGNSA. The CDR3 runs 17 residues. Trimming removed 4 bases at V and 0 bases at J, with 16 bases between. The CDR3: CASSSPSGAYSNQPQHF. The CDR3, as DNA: TGTGCCAGCAGCTCCCCTAGCGGGGCATATAGCAATCAGCCCCAGCATTTT.

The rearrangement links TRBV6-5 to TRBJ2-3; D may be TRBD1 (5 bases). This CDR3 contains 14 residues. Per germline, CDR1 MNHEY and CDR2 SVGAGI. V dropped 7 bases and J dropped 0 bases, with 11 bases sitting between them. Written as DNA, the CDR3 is TGTGCCAGCAAGGTGGGGCGGAGCACAGATACGCAGTATTTT. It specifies CASKVGRSTDTQYF.

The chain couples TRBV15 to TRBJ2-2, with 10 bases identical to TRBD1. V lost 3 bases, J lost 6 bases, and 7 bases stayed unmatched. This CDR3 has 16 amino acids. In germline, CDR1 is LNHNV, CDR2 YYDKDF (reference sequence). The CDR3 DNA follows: TGTGCCACCAGCAGTCCGGGACAGGGGAAATCCGGGGAGCTGTTTTTT. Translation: CATSSPGQGKSGELFF.

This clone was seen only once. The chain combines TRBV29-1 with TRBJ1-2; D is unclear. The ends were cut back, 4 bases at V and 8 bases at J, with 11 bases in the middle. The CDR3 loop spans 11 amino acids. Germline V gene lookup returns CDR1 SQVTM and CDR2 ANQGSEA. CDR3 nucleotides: TGCAGCGTTGGGCAGGTGGGCGGCTACACCTTC. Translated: CSVGQVGGYTF.

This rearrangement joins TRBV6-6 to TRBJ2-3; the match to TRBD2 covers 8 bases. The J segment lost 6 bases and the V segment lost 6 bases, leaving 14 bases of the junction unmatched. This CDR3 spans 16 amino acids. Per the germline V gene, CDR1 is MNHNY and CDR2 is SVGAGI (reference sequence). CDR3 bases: TGTGCCAGCAGCCGAGGGAGCGGGAGTGTCGCGGATACGCAGTATTTT. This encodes CASSRGSGSVADTQYF.

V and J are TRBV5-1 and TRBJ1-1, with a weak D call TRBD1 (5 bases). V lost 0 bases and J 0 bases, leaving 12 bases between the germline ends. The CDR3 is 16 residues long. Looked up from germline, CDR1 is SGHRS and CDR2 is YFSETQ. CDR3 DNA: TGCGCCAGCAGCTTGGGAGCAGGGAACATGAACACTGAAGCTTTCTTT. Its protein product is CASSLGAGNMNTEAFF.

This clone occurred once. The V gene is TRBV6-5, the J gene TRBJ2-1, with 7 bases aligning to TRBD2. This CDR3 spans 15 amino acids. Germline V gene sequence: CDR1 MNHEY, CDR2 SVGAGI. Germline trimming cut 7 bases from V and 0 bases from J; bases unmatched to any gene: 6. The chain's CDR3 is CASTRSGASYNEQFF. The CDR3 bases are TGTGCCAGCACCCGAAGCGGGGCCTCCTACAATGAGCAGTTCTTC.

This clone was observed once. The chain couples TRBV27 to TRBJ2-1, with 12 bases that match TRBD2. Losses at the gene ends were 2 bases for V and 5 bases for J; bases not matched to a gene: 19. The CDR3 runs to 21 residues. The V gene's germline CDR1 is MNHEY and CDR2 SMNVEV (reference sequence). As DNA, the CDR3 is TGTGCCAGCAGTTTAAGACCCTTAGCCGTCGGACTAGCGGGATTGAACAATGAGCAGTTCTTC. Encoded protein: CASSLRPLAVGLAGLNNEQFF.

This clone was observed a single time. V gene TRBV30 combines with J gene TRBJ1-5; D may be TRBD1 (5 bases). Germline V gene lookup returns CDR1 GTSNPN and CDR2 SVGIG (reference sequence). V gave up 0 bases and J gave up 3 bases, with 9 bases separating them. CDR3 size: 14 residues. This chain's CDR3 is CAWSVGHNNQPQHF. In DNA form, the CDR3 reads TGTGCCTGGAGTGTCGGACATAACAATCAGCCCCAGCATTTT.

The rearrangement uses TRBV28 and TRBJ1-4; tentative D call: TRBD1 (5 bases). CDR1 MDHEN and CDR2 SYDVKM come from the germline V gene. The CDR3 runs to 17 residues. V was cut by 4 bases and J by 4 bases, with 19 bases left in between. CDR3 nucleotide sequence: TGTGCCAGCAGTTCCCATGGGGCGGCTGACCTTAATGAAAAACTGTTTTTT. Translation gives CASSSHGAADLNEKLFF.

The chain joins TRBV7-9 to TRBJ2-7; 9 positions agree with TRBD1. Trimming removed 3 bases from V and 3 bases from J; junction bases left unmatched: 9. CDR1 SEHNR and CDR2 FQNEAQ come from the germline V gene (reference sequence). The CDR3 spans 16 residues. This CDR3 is CASSLSGTGRGYEQYF. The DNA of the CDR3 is TGTGCCAGCAGCTTGTCCGGGACAGGGAGGGGCTACGAGCAGTACTTC.

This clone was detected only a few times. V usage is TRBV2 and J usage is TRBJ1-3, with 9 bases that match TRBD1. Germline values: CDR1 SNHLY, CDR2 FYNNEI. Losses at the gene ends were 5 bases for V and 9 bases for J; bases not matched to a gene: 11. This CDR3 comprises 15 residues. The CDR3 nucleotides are TGTGCCAGCAGTATGGACAGGGGCGAACGATTCACCATATATTTT. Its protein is CASSMDRGERFTIYF.

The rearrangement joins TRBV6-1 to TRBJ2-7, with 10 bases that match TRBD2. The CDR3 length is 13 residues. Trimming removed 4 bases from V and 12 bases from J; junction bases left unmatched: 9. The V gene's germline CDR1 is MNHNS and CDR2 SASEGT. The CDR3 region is CASSGNSGRNAYF. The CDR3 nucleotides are TGTGCCAGCAGTGGAAATAGCGGGAGGAATGCGTACTTC.

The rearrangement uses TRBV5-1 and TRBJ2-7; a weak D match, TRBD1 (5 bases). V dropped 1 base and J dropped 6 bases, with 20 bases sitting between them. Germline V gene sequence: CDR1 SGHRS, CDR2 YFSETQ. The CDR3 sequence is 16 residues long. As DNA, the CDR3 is TGCGCCAGCAGCTTGCCAGACAGTGGAGACTTTGGCGAGCAGTACTTC. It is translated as CASSLPDSGDFGEQYF.

As DNA, the CDR3 is TGTGCCAGCAGCTCCCAGTTCGATAACTATGGCTACACCTTC. Its translation is CASSSQFDNYGYTF. The chain is built from TRBV7-9 and TRBJ1-2; no clear D gene. With 4 bases removed from V and 1 base from J, the gap between germline ends came to 10 bases. The CDR3 has 14 residues. Per germline, CDR1 SEHNR and CDR2 FQNEAQ (reference sequence).

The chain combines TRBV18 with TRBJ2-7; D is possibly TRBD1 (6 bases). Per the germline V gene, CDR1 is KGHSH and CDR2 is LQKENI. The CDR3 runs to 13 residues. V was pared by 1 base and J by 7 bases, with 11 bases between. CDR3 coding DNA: TGTGCCAGCTCACCACAGGGACAAATGGAGCAGTACTTC. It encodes CASSPQGQMEQYF.

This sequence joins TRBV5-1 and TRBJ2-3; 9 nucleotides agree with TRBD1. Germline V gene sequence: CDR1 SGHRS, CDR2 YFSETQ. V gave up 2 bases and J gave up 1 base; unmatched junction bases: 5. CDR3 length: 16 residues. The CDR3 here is CASSFLTGGGTDTQYF. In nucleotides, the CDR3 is TGCGCCAGCAGCTTCCTGACAGGGGGTGGCACAGATACGCAGTATTTT.

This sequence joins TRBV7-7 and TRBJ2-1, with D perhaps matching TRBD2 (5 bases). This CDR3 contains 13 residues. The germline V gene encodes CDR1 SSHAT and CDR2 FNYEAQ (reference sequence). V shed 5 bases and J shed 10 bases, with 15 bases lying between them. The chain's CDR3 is CASSVQDYREQFF. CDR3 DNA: TGTGCCAGCAGCGTACAAGACTACCGCGAGCAGTTCTTC.

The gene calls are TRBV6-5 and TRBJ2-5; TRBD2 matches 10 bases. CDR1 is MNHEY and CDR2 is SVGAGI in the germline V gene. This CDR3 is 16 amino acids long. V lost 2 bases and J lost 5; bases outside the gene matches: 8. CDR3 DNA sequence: TGTGCCAGCAGTTACCAAACAGCGGGGGGGTGGGAGACCCAGTACTTC. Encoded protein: CASSYQTAGGWETQYF.

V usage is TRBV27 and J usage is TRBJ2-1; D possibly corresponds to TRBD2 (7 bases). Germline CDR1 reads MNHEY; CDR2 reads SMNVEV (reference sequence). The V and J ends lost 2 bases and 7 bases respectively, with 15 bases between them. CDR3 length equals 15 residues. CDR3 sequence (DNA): TGTGCCAGCAGTTTAAGGGGGGGATACGGAAATGAGCAGTTCTTC. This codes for CASSLRGGYGNEQFF.

The DNA of the CDR3 is TGTGCCAGCAGTCAATCCTGGACAGGCACTGAAGCTTTCTTT. Translating gives CASSQSWTGTEAFF. The gene calls are TRBV6-1 and TRBJ1-1; 7 bases are shared with TRBD1. CDR1 is MNHNS and CDR2 is SASEGT in the germline V gene. Trimming took 5 bases from V and 4 from J; bases not matched to a gene: 7. The CDR3 has 14 amino acids.

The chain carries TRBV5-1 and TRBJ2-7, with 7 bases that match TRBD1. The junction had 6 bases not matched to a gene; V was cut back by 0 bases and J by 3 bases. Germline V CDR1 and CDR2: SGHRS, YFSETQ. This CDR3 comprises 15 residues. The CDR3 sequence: CASSLGGTADYEQYF. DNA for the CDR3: TGCGCCAGCAGCTTGGGGGGGACAGCAGACTACGAGCAGTACTTC.

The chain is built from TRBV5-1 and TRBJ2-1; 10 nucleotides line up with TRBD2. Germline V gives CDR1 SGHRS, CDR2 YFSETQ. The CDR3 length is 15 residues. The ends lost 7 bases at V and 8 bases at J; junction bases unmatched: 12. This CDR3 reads CASPGVAGGGHEQFF. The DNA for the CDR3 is TGCGCCAGCCCTGGGGTAGCGGGGGGTGGACATGAGCAGTTCTTC.

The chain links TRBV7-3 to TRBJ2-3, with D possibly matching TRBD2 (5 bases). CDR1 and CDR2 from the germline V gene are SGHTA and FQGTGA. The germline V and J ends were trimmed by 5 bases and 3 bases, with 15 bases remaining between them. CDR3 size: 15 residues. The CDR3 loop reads CASSPSGGLTDTQYF. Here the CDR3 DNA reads TGTGCCAGCAGCCCCAGTGGCGGGTTGACAGATACGCAGTATTTT. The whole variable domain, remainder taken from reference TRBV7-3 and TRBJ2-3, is GAGVSQTPSNKVTEKGKYVELRCDPISGHTALYWYRQSLGQGPEFLIYFQGTGAADDSGLPNDRFFAVRPEGSVSTLKIQRTERGDSAVYLCASSPSGGLTDTQYFGPGTRLTVL.

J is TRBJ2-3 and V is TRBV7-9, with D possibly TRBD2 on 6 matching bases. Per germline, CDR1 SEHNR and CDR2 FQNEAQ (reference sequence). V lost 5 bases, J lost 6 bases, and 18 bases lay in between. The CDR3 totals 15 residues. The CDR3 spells CASSLAGLFGDTQYF. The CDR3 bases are TGTGCCAGCAGCCTGGCGGGGCTCTTTGGGGATACGCAGTATTTT.

The CDR3 reads CASSPRDRFKGQYF. CDR3 nucleotide sequence: TGTGCCAGCAGTCCCCGGGACAGGTTTAAGGGGCAGTACTTC. The rearrangement joins TRBV28 to TRBJ2-7; TRBD1 matches 8 bases. This CDR3 has 14 residues. Germline V gene sequence: CDR1 MDHEN, CDR2 SYDVKM. Unmatched junction bases numbered 12, after V lost 5 bases and J lost 9 bases.